A single sample gave rise to the 18 T cell receptor beta chains below, sequenced in a study of hypomethylating agent response in myelodysplastic syndrome (dated by TCRdb to the early 2020s). Receptor amplification or capture employed the immunoSEQ multiplex PCR assay. Drawn from immuneACCESS, this table holds only the in-frame rearrangements with V and J called that TCRdb kept. Clones are partly lost; checked studies trace under half to an unresolved V gene and leave the rest unexplained. A total of about 5,700 clones appear in this sample, roughly 85% of them only once. The top ten clones comprise around 10% of the sample. The sequenced sample was bone marrow, obtained before or after starting hypomethylating agent treatment for myelodysplastic syndrome (not recorded which). The receptors derive from a human donor with myelodysplastic syndrome.

V gene TRBV7-7 combines with J gene TRBJ2-3; unclear D gene. V was trimmed by 1 base and J by 3 bases, leaving 14 bases between them. The germline V gene encodes CDR1 SSHAT and CDR2 FNYEAQ (reference sequence). The CDR3 is 16 amino acids. The CDR3 region is CASSLGSGRQTDTQYF. The CDR3 DNA reads as TGTGCCAGCAGCTTAGGTTCCGGCAGGCAAACAGATACGCAGTATTTT.

CDR3 sequence (DNA): TGTGCCAGCAGCCGTCCCTTAGCGGGGGGGGACAATGAGCAGTTCTTC. It codes for CASSRPLAGGDNEQFF. This sequence joins TRBV27 and TRBJ2-1; 11 bases agree with TRBD2. The germline V gene encodes CDR1 MNHEY and CDR2 SMNVEV (reference sequence). Trimming at V came to 6 bases and at J to 5 bases, leaving 9 bases not matched to a gene. The CDR3 is 16 residues long.

This clone has a single count. The chain is built from TRBV27 and TRBJ2-7; 9 bases agree with TRBD1. The CDR3 spans 16 residues. The germline gives CDR1 MNHEY, CDR2 SMNVEV (reference sequence). The ends lost 5 bases at V and 4 bases at J; junction bases unmatched: 12. The chain's CDR3 is CASSPGTGLSVYEQYF. CDR3 DNA: TGTGCCAGCAGTCCGGGGACAGGGTTGTCCGTTTACGAGCAGTACTTC.

The rearrangement joins TRBV27 to TRBJ2-3; TRBD1 matches 7 bases. The trim removed 5 bases at V and 3 bases at J, leaving 8 bases unmatched. The germline CDR1 and CDR2 sequences are MNHEY and SMNVEV (reference sequence). The CDR3 loop spans 15 amino acids. The CDR3 here is CASSPKTGWTDTQYF. Written as DNA, the CDR3 is TGTGCCAGCAGTCCGAAGACAGGGTGGACAGATACGCAGTATTTT.

There are a few counts of this clone. V is TRBV18 and J is TRBJ2-3, with 16 bases that match TRBD2. The CDR3 covers 17 residues. In germline, CDR1 is KGHSH, CDR2 LQKENI. V shed 0 bases, J shed 5 bases, and the junction held 2 bases outside the gene matches. DNA of the CDR3: TGTGCCAGCTCACCACCGGGACTAGCGGGGGGGCAAGATACGCAGTATTTT. This codes for CASSPPGLAGGQDTQYF. The variable domain in full, completed from reference TRBV18 and TRBJ2-3, reads NAGVMQNPRHLVRRRGQEARLRCSPMKGHSHVYWYRQLPEEGLKFMVYLQKENIIDESGMPKERFSAEFPKEGPSILRIQQVVRGDSAAYFCASSPPGLAGGQDTQYFGPGTRLTVL.

The CDR3 spells CASSPNAGEKLFF. The CDR3 DNA reads TGTGCCAGCTCACCAAATGCGGGTGAAAAACTGTTTTTT. The chain is built from TRBV18 and TRBJ1-4; D remains ambiguous. With 2 bases removed from V and 7 bases from J, the gap between germline ends came to 8 bases. CDR1 KGHSH and CDR2 LQKENI come from the germline V gene. There are 13 residues in the CDR3.

The CDR3 sequence: CASSTDTQYF. The CDR3, as DNA: TGTGCCAGCAGTACAGATACGCAGTATTTT. The J gene is TRBJ2-3, the V gene TRBV25-1; D not certain. CDR1 is MGHDK, CDR2 SYGVNS, per germline. Trimming removed 5 bases at V and 3 bases at J, with 0 bases between. The CDR3 runs to 10 residues.

The V gene is TRBV6-5, the J gene TRBJ1-1; no firm D call. V gave up 5 bases and J gave up 12 bases, with 16 bases separating them. The germline CDR1 and CDR2 sequences are MNHEY and SVGAGI. The CDR3 runs to 12 residues. CDR3 loop: CASSGGLGKPFF. The CDR3 nucleotides read TGTGCCAGCAGTGGCGGTTTAGGGAAACCTTTCTTT.

This CDR3 reads CASSLEGGYLSEAFF. The CDR3 DNA reads TGTGCCAGCAGCTTGGAAGGGGGGTACCTGTCTGAAGCTTTCTTT. The chain links TRBV7-2 to TRBJ1-1; D possibly corresponds to TRBD1 (6 bases). CDR1 is SGHTA and CDR2 is FQGNSA in the germline V gene. The CDR3 has 15 amino acids. Trimming cost V 3 bases and J 6 bases, with 17 bases left between them.

This clone was picked up a small number of times. The genes are TRBV6-1 and TRBJ2-1; 11 nucleotides agree with TRBD2. The CDR3 has 15 residues. J was trimmed by 7 bases and V by 3 bases; bases with no gene match: 5. Germline lookup yields CDR1 MNHNS and CDR2 SASEGT. In nucleotides, the CDR3 is TGTGCCAGCAGTGAGGTAGCGGGGGGGCGGAATGAGCAGTTCTTC. Translation gives CASSEVAGGRNEQFF.

The chain combines TRBV4-1 with TRBJ2-5; no clear D gene. The germline CDR1 and CDR2 sequences are MGHRA and YSYEKL. V dropped 4 bases and J dropped 1 base, with 7 bases sitting between them. The CDR3 runs to 13 residues. In nucleotides, the CDR3 is TGCGCCAGCAGCCTCCAGAGCCAAGAGACCCAGTACTTC. Protein sequence: CASSLQSQETQYF.

The CDR3 coding sequence is TGCGCCAGCAGCCAAGGGCCGGACAGATCCTACGAGCAGTACTTC. Amino acid sequence: CASSQGPDRSYEQYF. The chain combines TRBV4-1 with TRBJ2-7; possible D gene TRBD1, 6 bases. Trimming pared 1 base from V and 1 base from J, leaving 11 bases between. The length of the CDR3 is 15 residues. The germline V gene encodes CDR1 MGHRA and CDR2 YSYEKL.

The chain links TRBV4-2 to TRBJ2-2, with 7 bases matching TRBD1. Germline V gene lookup returns CDR1 LGHNA and CDR2 YNFKEQ. The CDR3 contains 16 residues. Losses at the gene ends were 3 bases for V and 0 bases for J; bases not matched to a gene: 4. CDR3 sequence reads: CASSHPQGSNTGELFF. The CDR3 DNA reads TGTGCCAGCAGCCACCCACAGGGGTCGAACACCGGGGAGCTGTTTTTT.

J is TRBJ1-5 and V is TRBV25-1; D gene unclear. V lost 7 bases to trimming and J lost 7 bases, with 11 bases between them. The CDR3 is made up of 12 amino acids. CDR1 and CDR2 from the germline V gene are MGHDK and SYGVNS. The CDR3 DNA follows: TGTGCCAGCAAATCCAGAAGACAGCCCCAGCATTTT. Its translation is CASKSRRQPQHF.

The chain carries TRBV5-1 and TRBJ2-3; D unresolved. Trimming removed 0 bases at V and 2 bases at J, with 7 bases between. This CDR3 has 14 residues. Looked up from germline, CDR1 is SGHRS and CDR2 is YFSETQ. In DNA form, the CDR3 reads TGCGCCAGCAGCTTGGAAGGGCCCACAGATACGCAGTATTTT. Translated: CASSLEGPTDTQYF.

The chain employs TRBV7-8 and TRBJ1-1; D call uncertain. The germline V and J ends were trimmed by 7 bases and 3 bases, with 12 bases remaining between them. CDR1 is SGHVS and CDR2 is FQNEAQ in the germline V gene. This CDR3 spans 13 amino acids. The CDR3 coding sequence is TGTGCCAGCAAATACCAGAGGGACACTGAAGCTTTCTTT. Amino acids: CASKYQRDTEAFF.

The chain joins TRBV7-6 to TRBJ2-1; tentative D call: TRBD2 (6 bases). The CDR3 is 14 residues long. Germline V gives CDR1 SGHVS, CDR2 FNYEAQ. Trimming took 1 base from V and 6 from J, leaving 10 bases between them. The CDR3 loop reads CASSLVLASNEQFF. CDR3 nucleotides: TGTGCCAGCAGCTTAGTGCTAGCGTCCAATGAGCAGTTCTTC.

This clone was recorded a few times. The chain has TRBV30 and TRBJ1-5; 10 positions agree with TRBD1. This CDR3 has 13 amino acids. J was trimmed by 5 bases and V by 4 bases; bases with no gene match: 2. Germline V CDR1 and CDR2: GTSNPN, SVGIG (reference sequence). This CDR3 is CAWNGQGDQPQHF. CDR3 DNA sequence: TGTGCCTGGAACGGACAGGGGGATCAGCCCCAGCATTTT.